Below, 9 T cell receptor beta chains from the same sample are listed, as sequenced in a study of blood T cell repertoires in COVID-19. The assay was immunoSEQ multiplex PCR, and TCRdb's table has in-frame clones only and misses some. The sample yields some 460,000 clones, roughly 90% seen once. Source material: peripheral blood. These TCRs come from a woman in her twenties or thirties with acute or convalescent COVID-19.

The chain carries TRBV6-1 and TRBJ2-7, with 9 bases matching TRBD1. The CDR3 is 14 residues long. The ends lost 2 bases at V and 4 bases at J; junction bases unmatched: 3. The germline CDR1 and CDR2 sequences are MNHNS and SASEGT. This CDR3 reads CASSETGGRYEQYF. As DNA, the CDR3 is TGTGCCAGCAGTGAAACAGGGGGCAGGTACGAGCAGTACTTC.

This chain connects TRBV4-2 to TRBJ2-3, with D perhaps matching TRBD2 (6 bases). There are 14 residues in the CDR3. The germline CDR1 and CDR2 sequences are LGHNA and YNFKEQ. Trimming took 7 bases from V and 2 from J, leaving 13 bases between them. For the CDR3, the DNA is TGTGCCAGCACCAAGGGGAGGCCCACAGATACGCAGTATTTT. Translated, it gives CASTKGRPTDTQYF.

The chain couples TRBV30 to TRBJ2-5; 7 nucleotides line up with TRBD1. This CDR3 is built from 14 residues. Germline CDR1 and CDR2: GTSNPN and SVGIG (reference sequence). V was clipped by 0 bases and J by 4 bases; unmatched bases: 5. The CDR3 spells CAWSVSAGGETQYF. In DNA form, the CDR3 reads TGTGCCTGGAGTGTTTCGGCAGGGGGAGAGACCCAGTACTTC.

The CDR3 nucleotides read TGTGCCTGGAGTTCCCCAGGCAGTTCCCTCTCTGGGGCCAACGTCCTGACTTTC. Protein product: CAWSSPGSSLSGANVLTF. V is TRBV30 and J is TRBJ2-6, with D hard to call. The CDR3 has 18 residues. Germline loops: CDR1 GTSNPN, CDR2 SVGIG (reference sequence). With 2 bases removed from V and 0 bases from J, the gap between germline ends came to 17 bases. The full variable domain, its missing parts supplied by reference TRBV30 and TRBJ2-6, is SQTIHQWPATLVQPVGSPLSLECTVEGTSNPNLYWYRQAAGRGLQLLFYSVGIGQISSEVPQNLSASRPQDRQFILSSKKLLLSDSGFYLCAWSSPGSSLSGANVLTFGAGSRLTVL.

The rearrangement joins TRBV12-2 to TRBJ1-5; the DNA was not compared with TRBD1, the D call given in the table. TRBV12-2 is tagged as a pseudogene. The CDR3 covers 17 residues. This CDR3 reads CASRSRRDRVDLQPQHF. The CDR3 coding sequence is TGTGCAAGTCGCTCCCGCCGAGACAGGGTGGATCTTCAGCCCCAGCATTTT.

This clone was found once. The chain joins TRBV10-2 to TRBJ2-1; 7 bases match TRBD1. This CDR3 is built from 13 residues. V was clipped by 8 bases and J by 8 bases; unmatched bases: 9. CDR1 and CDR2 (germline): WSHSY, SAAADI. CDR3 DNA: TGCGCCAGCTCAGGGGGATTTCGGGATGAGCAGTTCTTC. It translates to CASSGGFRDEQFF.

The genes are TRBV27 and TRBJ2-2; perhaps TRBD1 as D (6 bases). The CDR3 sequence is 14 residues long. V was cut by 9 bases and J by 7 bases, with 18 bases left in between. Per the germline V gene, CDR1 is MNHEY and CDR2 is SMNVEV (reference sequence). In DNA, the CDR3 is TGTGCCAGTTCAAACCGGGACAAACACGGGGAGCTGTTTTTT. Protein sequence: CASSNRDKHGELFF.

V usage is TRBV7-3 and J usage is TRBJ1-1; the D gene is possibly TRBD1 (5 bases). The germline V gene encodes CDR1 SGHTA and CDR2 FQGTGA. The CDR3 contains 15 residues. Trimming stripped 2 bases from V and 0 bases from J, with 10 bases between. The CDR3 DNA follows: TGTGCCAGCAGCTTAGAAGGGGCCTTGAACACTGAAGCTTTCTTT. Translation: CASSLEGALNTEAFF.

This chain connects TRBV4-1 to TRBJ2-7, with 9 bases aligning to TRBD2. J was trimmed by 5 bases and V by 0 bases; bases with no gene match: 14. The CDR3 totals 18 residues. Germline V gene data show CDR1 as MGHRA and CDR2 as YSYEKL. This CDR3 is CASSQELLRGGSLDEQYF. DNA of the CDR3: TGCGCCAGCAGCCAAGAGCTCCTGCGGGGGGGCTCACTTGACGAGCAGTACTTC.